The source of this TCR beta chain is a study of OX40 agonist ivuxolimab in advanced cancers. Regarding this clone: Its specificity is unknown.

General study results and limits: Low normalized T-cell clonal expansion also characterized some of the nonresponders.

TCRdb's table, derived via immunoSEQ multiplex PCR, lists solely in-frame clones and lacks some. This table holds around 85,000 clones, roughly nine tenths found once. The CDR3 spans 13 residues. V gave up 5 bases and J gave up 0 bases, with 5 bases separating them. Germline CDR1 is SGHNT and CDR2 is YYREEE (reference sequence). The material sequenced was CD4+ or CD8+ T cells sorted from blood, taken in a trial of the OX40 agonist ivuxolimab. The gene calls are TRBV5-4 and TRBJ2-2; D call uncertain. This sequence originates from an adult with an advanced solid tumor such as melanoma, head and neck, liver or kidney cancer. CDR3 amino acids: CASRYANTGELFF. CDR3 bases: TGTGCCAGCAGGTACGCGAACACCGGGGAGCTGTTTTTT.